The 5 T cell receptor beta chains listed next were all sequenced from one sample in a study of cytomegalovirus exposure and HLA in healthy donors. Vbeta (60) and Jbeta (13) primers were used in the PCR. Profiling relied on immunoSEQ multiplex PCR, and the TCRdb table lists in-frame clones only, not all of them. The sample lists 55,000 to 65,000 clones; around 80% were seen once. Specimen: PBMCs. The source of these receptors is a male donor in good health and CMV-seronegative.

DNA for the CDR3: TGTGCCAGCAGTTCCGCGAGCCCCTCGACTTTAACTGAAGCTTTCTTT. It encodes CASSSASPSTLTEAFF. This sequence joins TRBV7-8 and TRBJ1-1, with D unresolved. Deletions cut 6 bases from V and 5 bases from J, with 22 bases between. There are 16 residues in the CDR3. Germline CDR1 SGHVS, CDR2 FQNEAQ. Full variable domain (rest looked up from reference TRBV7-8 and TRBJ1-1): GAGVSQSPRYKVAKRGQDVALRCDPISGHVSLFWYQQALGQGPEFLTYFQNEAQLDKSGLPSDRFFAERPEGSVSTLKIQRTQQEDSAVYLCASSSASPSTLTEAFFGQGTRLTVV.

The chain combines TRBV7-2 with TRBJ2-7; the match to TRBD1 covers 12 bases. V shed 5 bases, J shed 4 bases, and the junction held 6 bases outside the gene matches. Germline CDR1 is SGHTA and CDR2 is FQGNSA. This CDR3 spans 15 amino acids. CDR3 in amino acids: CASSIGTGGNYEQYF. In DNA form, the CDR3 reads TGTGCCAGCAGCATCGGGACAGGGGGCAATTACGAGCAGTACTTC.

This clone was detected a few times. CDR3 coding DNA: TGTGCCAGCAGTGATGTAGGGAGGGAGACCCAGTACTTC. Protein product: CASSDVGRETQYF. The rearrangement links TRBV6-1 to TRBJ2-5, with a tentative D call TRBD2 (6 bases). Germline-derived CDR1 and CDR2 are MNHNS and SASEGT. V was cut by 3 bases and J by 5 bases, with 10 bases left in between. The CDR3 contains 13 residues.

In this sample, this clone turned up a few times. The chain joins TRBV30 to TRBJ2-3; 9 nucleotides align to TRBD2. The germline CDR1 and CDR2 sequences are GTSNPN and SVGIG (reference sequence). Germline trimming cut 2 bases from V and 3 bases from J; bases unmatched to any gene: 6. This CDR3 is built from 15 residues. CDR3 DNA: TGTGCCTGGAGTTCGCGCGGGGGGGCGACAGATACGCAGTATTTT. Residues: CAWSSRGGATDTQYF.

This rearrangement joins TRBV18 to TRBJ1-2, with D perhaps TRBD1 (6 bases). Germline V gene sequence: CDR1 KGHSH, CDR2 LQKENI. There are 18 residues in the CDR3. Trimming removed 3 bases from V and 4 bases from J, with 24 bases in between. The CDR3 here is CASSPENSGGALVYGYTF. In DNA, the CDR3 is TGTGCCAGCTCACCTGAGAATTCTGGGGGCGCCTTGGTCTATGGCTACACCTTC.